This TCR beta chain originates from a study of liver allograft versus peripheral blood T cells (dated by TCRdb to 2018 to 2020). As for the study more broadly: In liver transplant recipients, the study looked at T cell receptor repertoires in the peripheral blood and set them against the repertoires found within the transplanted livers.

Broad study findings and their caveats: According to the report, the T cell receptor repertoires detected in peripheral blood were different from the repertoires found inside liver allografts.

Its CDR3 holds 13 amino acids, cysteine through phenylalanine. Only the CDR3 DNA stays, 39 bases, in frame from base 1. CDR1 and CDR2, per the germline V gene (reference sequence), are PRHDT and FYEKMQ. V is pruned by 4 bases and J by 3 bases, leaving 1 base of the junction without a gene match. In its sample, this clonotype was seen many times. The clone's antigen remains unknown. No base-level quality is on record; no much larger clone is a single base apart. TCRdb lists the instrument as Illumina MiSeq. TCRdb trimmed public reads at Q25 via fastp, called clones via MiXCR and kept in-frame beta chains. Each CDR3 protein appears once, grouped with its most common genes and DNA. The sample table holds some 6,100 distinct CDR3 sequences, of which roughly 18% were seen once. The biggest ten clones account for around 60% of the sample.

The V and J segments used are TRBV13 and TRBJ2-7, with 9 bases aligning to TRBD1. The clonotype originates from a human patient who had a liver transplant. Donor T cells from the graft may be present among the T cells after a transplant. The DNA sequence reads TGTGCCAGCAGCTCGACAGGGGGCTACGAGCAGTACTTC. Its translation is CASSSTGGYEQYF.